This passage covers 5 T cell receptor beta chains from one sample sequenced in a study of blood T cell repertoires in COVID-19. Libraries were prepared by immunoSEQ multiplex PCR; TCRdb keeps only in-frame clonotypes and omits some of them. There are 150,000 to 200,000 clones in the sample; 85% to 90% occur only once, and 7% to 8% lies in the top ten. The sample consisted of peripheral blood. Every receptor here comes from a woman aged 80 or over in a cohort sampled during active or convalescent COVID-19.

Concerning this clone: At the DNA level, this CDR3 is encoded by other sequences in the same sample as well. This chain uses TRBV5-4 with TRBJ1-3; D remains unclear. Germline loops: CDR1 SGHNT, CDR2 YYREEE (reference sequence). CDR3 length: 15 amino acids. Trimming left V 0 bases short and J 0 bases short, with 7 bases between. The CDR3 region is CASSLDRPSGNTIYF. CDR3 DNA: TGTGCCAGCAGCTTGGACAGACCCTCTGGAAACACCATATATTTT.

The V and J genes are TRBV7-8 and TRBJ1-2; 7 nucleotides align to TRBD1. Per germline, CDR1 SGHVS and CDR2 FQNEAQ. This CDR3 has 18 amino acids. The ends lost 3 bases at V and 1 base at J; junction bases unmatched: 14. DNA for the CDR3: TGTGCCAGCAGCTTCACCATCTCTCGGACAGGAAGTAACTATGGCTACACCTTC. It encodes CASSFTISRTGSNYGYTF.

The chain carries TRBV14 and TRBJ2-7; tentatively, D is TRBD2 (6 bases). The CDR3 consists of 17 residues. V lost 6 bases to trimming and J lost 0 bases, with 21 bases between them. Per the germline V gene, CDR1 is SGHDN and CDR2 is FVKESK. CDR3 amino acids: CASRQIFRELGSYEQYV. The CDR3 DNA reads as TGTGCCAGCAGGCAGATCTTCCGGGAGCTTGGCTCCTACGAGCAGTACGTC.

This chain uses TRBV4-3 with TRBJ2-5; 7 positions match TRBD1. The CDR3 contains 14 residues. Germline CDR1 is LGHNA and CDR2 is YSLEER. With V trimmed by 3 bases and J by 6 bases, 7 bases remained unmatched. In DNA, the CDR3 is TGCGCCAGCAGCCAGGGTGGGACAGCCCAGACCCAGTACTTC. This sequence encodes CASSQGGTAQTQYF.

The chain combines TRBV4-1 with TRBJ1-2; D may be TRBD1 (5 bases). Germline CDR1 and CDR2: MGHRA and YSYEKL. Trimming removed 3 bases from V and 5 bases from J, with 10 bases in between. The CDR3 length is 13 residues. The DNA of the CDR3 is TGCGCCAGCAGCCAGGACATAGGGTATGGCTACACCTTC. Translating it yields CASSQDIGYGYTF.